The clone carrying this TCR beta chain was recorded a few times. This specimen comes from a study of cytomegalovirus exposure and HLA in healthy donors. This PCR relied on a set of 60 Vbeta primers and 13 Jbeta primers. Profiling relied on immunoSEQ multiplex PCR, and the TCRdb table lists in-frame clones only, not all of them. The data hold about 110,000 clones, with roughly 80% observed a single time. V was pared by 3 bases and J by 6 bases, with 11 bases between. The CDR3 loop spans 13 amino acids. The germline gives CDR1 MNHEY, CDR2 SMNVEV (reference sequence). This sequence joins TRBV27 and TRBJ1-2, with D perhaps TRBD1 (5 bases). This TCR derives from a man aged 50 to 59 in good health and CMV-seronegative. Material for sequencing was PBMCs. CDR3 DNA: TGTGCCAGCAGTTTCCGGGGAGGGGATGGCTACACCTTC. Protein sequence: CASSFRGGDGYTF.